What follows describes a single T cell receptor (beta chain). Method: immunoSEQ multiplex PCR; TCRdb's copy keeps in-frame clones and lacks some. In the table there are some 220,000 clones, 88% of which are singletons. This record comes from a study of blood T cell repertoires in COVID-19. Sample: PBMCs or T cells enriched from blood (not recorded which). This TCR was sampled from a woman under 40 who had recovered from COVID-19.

CDR3 protein: CASSLGRGLDYGYTF. The CDR3 DNA is TGTGCCAGCAGCTTGGGCAGGGGATTGGACTATGGCTACACCTTC. The rearrangement uses TRBV13 and TRBJ1-2, with D perhaps TRBD1 (6 bases). V gave up 3 bases and J gave up 3 bases, with 14 bases separating them. Germline V gene sequence: CDR1 PRHDT, CDR2 FYEKMQ (reference sequence). The CDR3 runs 15 residues.